This T cell receptor beta chain emerged from a study of OX40 agonist ivuxolimab in advanced cancers. With regard to this clone: What it binds is unknown.

Study outcomes and limitations: Determination of antigen specificity was not performed for the expanded peripheral T cells.

The assay was immunoSEQ multiplex PCR, and TCRdb's table has in-frame clones only and misses some. Of approximately 56,000 clones in the sample, 88% were seen once. Sequences were derived from CD4+ or CD8+ T cells sorted from blood, sampled in a trial of the OX40 agonist ivuxolimab. This TCR was sampled from an adult with an advanced solid tumor such as melanoma, head and neck, liver or kidney cancer.

The CDR3 spells CASSLEAGEETQYF. The CDR3 nucleotides read TGTGCCAGCAGCTTAGAGGCGGGAGAAGAGACCCAGTACTTC. The rearrangement uses TRBV7-2 and TRBJ2-5; 7 nucleotides line up with TRBD2. This CDR3 spans 14 amino acids. With 1 base clipped from V and 3 bases from J, the junction kept 2 bases outside the gene matches. Per the germline V gene, CDR1 is SGHTA and CDR2 is FQGNSA.